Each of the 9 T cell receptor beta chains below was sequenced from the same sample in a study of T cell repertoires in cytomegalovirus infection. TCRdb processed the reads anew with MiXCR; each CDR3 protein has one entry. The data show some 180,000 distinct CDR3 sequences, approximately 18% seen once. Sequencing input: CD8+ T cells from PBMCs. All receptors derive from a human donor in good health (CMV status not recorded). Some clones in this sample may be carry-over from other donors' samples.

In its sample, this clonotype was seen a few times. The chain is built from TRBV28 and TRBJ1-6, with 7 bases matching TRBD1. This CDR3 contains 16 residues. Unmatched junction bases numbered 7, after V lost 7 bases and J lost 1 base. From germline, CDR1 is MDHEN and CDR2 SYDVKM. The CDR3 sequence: CASTQAGGSYNSPLHF. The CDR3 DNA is TGTGCCAGCACTCAAGCAGGGGGTTCCTATAATTCACCCCTCCACTTT.

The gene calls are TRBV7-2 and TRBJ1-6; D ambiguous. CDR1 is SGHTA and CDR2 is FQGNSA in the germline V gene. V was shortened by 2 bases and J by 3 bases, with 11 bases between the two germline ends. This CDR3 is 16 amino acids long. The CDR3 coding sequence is TGTGCCAGCAGCTTATCATTTGGGGACTATAATTCACCCCTCCACTTT. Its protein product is CASSLSFGDYNSPLHF.

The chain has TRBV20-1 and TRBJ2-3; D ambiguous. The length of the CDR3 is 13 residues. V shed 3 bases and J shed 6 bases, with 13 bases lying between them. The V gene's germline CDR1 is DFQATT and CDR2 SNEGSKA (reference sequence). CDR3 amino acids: CSASPRMFDTQYF. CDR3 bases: TGCAGTGCTAGCCCCAGGATGTTCGATACGCAGTATTTT.

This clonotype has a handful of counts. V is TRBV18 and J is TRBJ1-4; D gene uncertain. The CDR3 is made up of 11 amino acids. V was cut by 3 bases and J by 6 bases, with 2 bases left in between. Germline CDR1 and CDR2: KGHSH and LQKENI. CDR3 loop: CASSPDEKLFF. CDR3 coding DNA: TGTGCCAGCTCACCCGATGAAAAACTGTTTTTT.

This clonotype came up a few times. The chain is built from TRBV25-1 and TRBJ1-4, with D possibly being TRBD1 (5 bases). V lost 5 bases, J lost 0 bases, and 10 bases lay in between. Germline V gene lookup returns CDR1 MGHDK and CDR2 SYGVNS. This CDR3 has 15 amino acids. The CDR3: CASSRGRATNEKLFF. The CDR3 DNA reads TGTGCCAGCAGTCGGGGGAGAGCAACTAATGAAAAACTGTTTTTT.

This CDR3 is CASSSGTSGSHEQYF. CDR3 nucleotides: TGTGCCAGCAGTTCCGGGACTAGCGGGTCCCACGAGCAGTACTTC. The chain combines TRBV11-2 with TRBJ2-7, with 12 bases lining up with TRBD2. This CDR3 contains 15 residues. Trimming at V came to 6 bases and at J to 5 bases, leaving 8 bases not matched to a gene. The germline V gene encodes CDR1 SGHAT and CDR2 FQNNGV. Combining the CDR3 with reference TRBV11-2 and TRBJ2-7 gives the whole variable domain EAGVAQSPRYKIIEKRQSVAFWCNPISGHATLYWYQQILGQGPKLLIQFQNNGVVDDSQLPKDRFSAERLKGVDSTLKIQPAKLEDSAVYLCASSSGTSGSHEQYFGPGTRLTVT.

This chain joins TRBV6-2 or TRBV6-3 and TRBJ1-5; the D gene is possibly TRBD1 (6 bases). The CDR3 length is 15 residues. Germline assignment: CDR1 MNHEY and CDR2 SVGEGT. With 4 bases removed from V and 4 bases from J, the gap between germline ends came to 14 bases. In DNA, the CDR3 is TGTGCCAGCAGTTCGCCCGGGACAAAAAATCAGCCCCAGCATTTT. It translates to CASSSPGTKNQPQHF.

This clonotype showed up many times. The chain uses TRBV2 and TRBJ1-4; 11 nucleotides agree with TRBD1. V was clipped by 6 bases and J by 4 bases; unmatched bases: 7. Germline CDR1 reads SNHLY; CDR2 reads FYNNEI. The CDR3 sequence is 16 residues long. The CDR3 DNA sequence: TGTGCCAGCAGCGCGGGACAGGGGGGTCTTAATGAAAAACTGTTTTTT. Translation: CASSAGQGGLNEKLFF.

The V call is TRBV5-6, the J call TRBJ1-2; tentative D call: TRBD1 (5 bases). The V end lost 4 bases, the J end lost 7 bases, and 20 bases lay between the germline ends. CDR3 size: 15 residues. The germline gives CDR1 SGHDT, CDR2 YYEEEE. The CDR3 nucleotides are TGTGCCAGCAGCGACGGGACCGCCGCCTTGGGTGGCTACACCTTC. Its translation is CASSDGTAALGGYTF.